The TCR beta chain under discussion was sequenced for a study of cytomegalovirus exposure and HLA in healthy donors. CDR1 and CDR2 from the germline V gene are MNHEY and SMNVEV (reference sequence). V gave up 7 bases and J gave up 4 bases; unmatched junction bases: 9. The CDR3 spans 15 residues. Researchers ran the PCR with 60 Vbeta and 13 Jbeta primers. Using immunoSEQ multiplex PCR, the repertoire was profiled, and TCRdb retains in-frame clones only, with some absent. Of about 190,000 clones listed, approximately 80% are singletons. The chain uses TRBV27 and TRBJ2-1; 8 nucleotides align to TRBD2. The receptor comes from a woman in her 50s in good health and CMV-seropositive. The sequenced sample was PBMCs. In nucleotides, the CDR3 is TGTGCCAGCACCGGAGGGGCGGGGGGTTACAATGAGCAGTTCTTC. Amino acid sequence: CASTGGAGGYNEQFF.